Below, 5 T cell receptor beta chains from the same sample are listed, as sequenced in a study of blood T cell repertoires in COVID-19. TCRdb's copy holds only in-frame clones and misses some; the assay was immunoSEQ multiplex PCR. Of tens of thousands of clones detected, about 90% appear once; the ten largest clones hold 10% to 15%. The specimen was peripheral blood. These TCRs come from a human donor with active COVID-19. The donor label of this sample is uncertain.

The chain uses TRBV5-1 and TRBJ1-3; D is possibly TRBD1 (6 bases). Germline CDR1 is SGHRS and CDR2 is YFSETQ. The CDR3 is 15 residues long. The V end was cut by 4 bases, the J end by 0 bases, with 11 bases between. CDR3 in DNA: TGCGCCAGCAGCCTTACAGGGTCCTCTGGAAACACCATATATTTT. The encoded protein is CASSLTGSSGNTIYF. Full variable domain (rest looked up from reference TRBV5-1 and TRBJ1-3): KAGVTQTPRYLIKTRGQQVTLSCSPISGHRSVSWYQQTPGQGLQFLFEYFSETQRNKGNFPGRFSGRQFSNSRSEMNVSTLELGDSALYLCASSLTGSSGNTIYFGEGSWLTVV.

This chain uses TRBV27 with TRBJ2-7, with D uncertain. The V end was cut by 5 bases, the J end by 0 bases, with 8 bases between. Germline CDR1 and CDR2: MNHEY and SMNVEV (reference sequence). CDR3 size: 13 residues. This CDR3 reads CASSTRGSYEQYF. CDR3 bases: TGTGCCAGCAGTACCCGAGGCTCCTACGAGCAGTACTTC.

For the CDR3, the DNA is TGTGCCAGCAGCTTCCCGGGGGGCCGAGGCACAGATACGCAGTATTTT. It codes for CASSFPGGRGTDTQYF. The chain employs TRBV11-3 and TRBJ2-3; TRBD2 is a possible D gene (7 bases). Germline V gene sequence: CDR1 SGHNT, CDR2 YENEEA. The CDR3 covers 16 residues. The V gene lost 3 bases and the J gene lost 1 base, with 14 bases spanning the gap. Drawing the rest from reference TRBV11-3 and TRBJ2-3, the complete variable domain is EAGVVQSPRYKIIEKKQPVAFWCNPISGHNTLYWYLQNLGQGPELLIRYENEEAVDDSQLPKDRFSAERLKGVDSTLKIQPAELGDSAVYLCASSFPGGRGTDTQYFGPGTRLTVL.

The chain employs TRBV6-1 and TRBJ2-7; D is unresolved. Germline V gives CDR1 MNHNS, CDR2 SASEGT. The CDR3 covers 14 residues. V lost 1 base and J 1 base, leaving 8 bases between the germline ends. The CDR3 spells CASSEGGRSYEQYF. The DNA of the CDR3 is TGTGCCAGCAGTGAAGGCGGCAGATCCTACGAGCAGTACTTC.

Notes on this clone: A junction boundary mismatches the germline segment, possibly from a read error. The V gene is TRBV6-5, the J gene TRBJ1-2, with 11 nucleotides matching TRBD1. The CDR3 extends over 16 amino acids. The V gene's germline CDR1 is MNHEY and CDR2 SVGAGI. CDR3 DNA sequence: TGTGCCAGCAGTTACGCGAGGACAGGGGGCGGCTATGACTACACCTTC. It encodes CASSYARTGGGYDYTF.